This TCR delta chain emerged from a study of Vδ1+ human thymocytes. CDR1 TSWWSYY and CDR2 QGS come from the germline V gene. Germline trimming cut 2 bases from V and 0 bases from J; bases unmatched to any gene: 23. This CDR3 has 22 residues. Whole-study results and caveats: Highly polyclonal TRG and TRD repertoires with Gaussian CDR3 length distributions appeared in thymus.

Sequences come from RNA converted to cDNA by reverse transcription. The CDR3 regions were amplified by multiplex PCR from V-gene primers to a constant-region primer. TCRdb reran clone calling via CATT on the multiplex PCR reads. Of 25,000 to 30,000 delta-chain clones listed, about 7% are singletons. A remark on this clone: Its specificity is not known.

Material for sequencing was Vdelta1+ gamma-delta thymocytes from the thymus. Subset given: FACS-sorted CD3+ TCRalphabeta- TCRVdelta1+ TCRVdelta2- thymocytes. The sequence derives from a girl under three years old who had congenital heart surgery. The J gene is TRDJ1, the V gene TRDV1; 8 bases agree with TRDD3. CDR3: CALGEIIRVGLGVRRYTDKLIF. CDR3 sequence (DNA): TGTGCTCTTGGGGAAATCATTCGAGTCGGACTGGGGGTCCGGAGGTACACCGATAAACTCATCTTT.